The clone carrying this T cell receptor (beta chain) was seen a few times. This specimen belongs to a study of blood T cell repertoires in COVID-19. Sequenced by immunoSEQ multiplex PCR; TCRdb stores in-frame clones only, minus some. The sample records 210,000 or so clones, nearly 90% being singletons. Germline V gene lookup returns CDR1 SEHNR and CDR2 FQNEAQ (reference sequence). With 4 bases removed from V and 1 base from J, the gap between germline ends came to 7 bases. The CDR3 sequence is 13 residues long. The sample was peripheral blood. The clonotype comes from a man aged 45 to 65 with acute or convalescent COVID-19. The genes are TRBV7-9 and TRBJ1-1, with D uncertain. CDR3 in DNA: TGTGCCAGCAGCTCAACACCGAACACTGAAGCTTTCTTT. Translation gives CASSSTPNTEAFF.